This T cell receptor beta chain is from a study of blood T cell repertoires in COVID-19. Overall study: Sources were T cells, B-cell-depleted T cells, or PBMCs; the material itself was cDNA or gDNA.

Profiling relied on immunoSEQ multiplex PCR, and the TCRdb table lists in-frame clones only, not all of them. The repertoire consists of some 87,000 clones, with about 87% occurring once and the leading ten covering roughly 4.2%. V shed 4 bases and J 5 bases; nucleotides not matched to a gene: 13. This CDR3 is 16 amino acids long. The germline V gene has CDR1 SQVTM and CDR2 ANQGSEA. One Seattle source followed patients from active infection through their disease course. This TCR came from a human donor with COVID-19, enrolled during active disease. The donor label of this sample is uncertain. The sequenced material came from peripheral blood. The V call is TRBV29-1, the J call TRBJ2-1; the match to TRBD1 covers 8 bases. The CDR3 protein is CSVAGLETGAHNEQFF. In nucleotides, the CDR3 is TGCAGCGTTGCCGGTCTTGAGACAGGGGCCCACAATGAGCAGTTCTTC.